The rows below give T cell receptor beta chains drawn from one sample of a study of cytomegalovirus exposure and HLA in healthy donors. Produced via immunoSEQ multiplex PCR; TCRdb's table is partial and in-frame only. The sample has about 130,000 clones; around 68% are singletons. Specimen: PBMCs. The receptors were sampled from a man aged 35 to 55 in good health and CMV-seropositive. Both conserved end residues are part of each CDR3. Each record gives: D gene, V gene, clone size, J gene, CDR3 protein, CDR3 DNA. The D gene is left open where the match is weak. Clone size is shown for a subset of rows, as once, few, many or a class of expanded clone.

D: TRBD1
V: TRBV5-4
size: -
J: TRBJ1-1
CDR3: CASSSGQGGVSTEAFF
DNA: TGTGCCAGCAGCTCCGGACAGGGAGGAGTGAGCACTGAAGCTTTCTTT

D: TRBD1
V: TRBV19
size: few
J: TRBJ2-7
CDR3: CASTSPGQGREQYF
DNA: TGTGCCAGTACCTCTCCGGGACAGGGGAGGGAGCAGTACTTC

D: -
V: TRBV5-8
size: -
J: TRBJ1-2
CDR3: CASSLARQGPNYGYTF
DNA: TGTGCCAGCAGCTTGGCCCGGCAGGGGCCTAACTATGGCTACACCTTC

D: -
V: TRBV25-1
size: once
J: TRBJ1-1
CDR3: CASSELDRLEAFF
DNA: TGTGCCAGCAGTGAACTCGACAGGCTTGAAGCTTTCTTT

D: -
V: TRBV7-2
size: -
J: TRBJ2-7
CDR3: CASSLTGTYEQYF
DNA: TGTGCCAGCAGCTTAACAGGGACCTACGAGCAGTACTTC

D: TRBD1
V: TRBV30
size: -
J: TRBJ2-5
CDR3: CAWRDGTAQETQYF
DNA: TGTGCCTGGAGAGACGGGACAGCGCAAGAGACCCAGTACTTC

D: -
V: TRBV19
size: -
J: TRBJ1-5
CDR3: CASSIGHTGGNQPQHF
DNA: TGTGCCAGTAGTATAGGACACACGGGGGGCAATCAGCCCCAGCATTTT

D: TRBD2
V: TRBV19
size: -
J: TRBJ2-5
CDR3: CASSPPSGGLETQYF
DNA: TGTGCCAGTAGTCCACCCTCGGGAGGGTTAGAGACCCAGTACTTC

D: TRBD2
V: TRBV2
size: -
J: TRBJ2-7
CDR3: CASRVAGVIYEQYF
DNA: TGTGCCAGCAGAGTAGCGGGGGTGATCTACGAGCAGTACTTC

D: TRBD1
V: TRBV9
size: -
J: TRBJ2-7
CDR3: CASSVSQDRAYEQYF
DNA: TGTGCCAGCAGCGTCTCTCAGGACAGGGCCTACGAGCAGTACTTC

D: TRBD1
V: TRBV19
size: -
J: TRBJ2-7
CDR3: CASSVGQNEYEQYF
DNA: TGTGCCAGTAGTGTGGGACAGAACGAGTACGAGCAGTACTTC

D: -
V: TRBV15
size: -
J: TRBJ1-2
CDR3: CATSSPGRVFGYTF
DNA: TGTGCCACCAGCAGCCCCGGCAGGGTCTTTGGCTACACCTTC

D: -
V: TRBV7-2
size: -
J: TRBJ1-6
CDR3: CASSIEVGAGNSPLHF
DNA: TGTGCCAGCAGCATCGAGGTGGGCGCGGGTAATTCACCCCTCCACTTT

D: TRBD2
V: TRBV10-3
size: -
J: TRBJ2-7
CDR3: CAISLAGDYEQYF
DNA: TGTGCCATCAGTCTAGCGGGAGACTACGAGCAGTACTTC

D: TRBD1
V: TRBV2
size: -
J: TRBJ1-1
CDR3: CASTLGQGQTEAFF
DNA: TGTGCCAGCACCCTCGGACAGGGACAGACTGAAGCTTTCTTT

D: TRBD2
V: TRBV4-3
size: -
J: TRBJ2-2
CDR3: CASSQTSGSRTGELFF
DNA: TGCGCCAGCAGCCAGACTAGCGGGAGTCGGACCGGGGAGCTGTTTTTT

D: -
V: TRBV19
size: -
J: TRBJ2-1
CDR3: CASSHPPGANEQFF
DNA: TGTGCCAGTAGTCACCCCCCAGGGGCAAATGAGCAGTTCTTC

D: -
V: TRBV5-1
size: -
J: TRBJ2-1
CDR3: CASSLDTLESEQFF
DNA: TGCGCCAGCAGCTTGGACACCCTGGAGAGTGAGCAGTTCTTC

D: TRBD1
V: TRBV9
size: -
J: TRBJ1-2
CDR3: CASSPGGGGNRGYTF
DNA: TGTGCCAGCAGCCCAGGAGGAGGGGGCAATAGAGGCTACACCTTC

D: TRBD2
V: TRBV11-2
size: few
J: TRBJ2-5
CDR3: CASTQRVIAGGKETQYF
DNA: TGTGCCAGCACCCAAAGGGTAATAGCGGGAGGGAAAGAGACCCAGTACTTC

D: -
V: TRBV19
size: few
J: TRBJ1-2
CDR3: CASSRRGYGYTF
DNA: TGTGCCAGTTCCCGTAGGGGCTATGGCTACACCTTC

D: TRBD1
V: TRBV5-1
size: -
J: TRBJ1-5
CDR3: CASAPGQGGQPQHF
DNA: TGCGCCAGCGCCCCCGGACAGGGGGGACAGCCCCAGCATTTT

D: -
V: TRBV6-1
size: -
J: TRBJ2-5
CDR3: CASTPGVRETQYF
DNA: TGTGCCAGCACCCCGGGGGTCCGGGAGACCCAGTACTTC

D: -
V: TRBV25-1
size: -
J: TRBJ1-1
CDR3: CASSYEGGTEAFF
DNA: TGTGCCAGCAGTTATGAAGGGGGCACTGAAGCTTTCTTT

D: -
V: TRBV27
size: -
J: TRBJ1-4
CDR3: CASSYREGEKLFF
DNA: TGTGCCAGCAGTTACAGGGAGGGGGAAAAACTGTTTTTT

D: TRBD1
V: TRBV4-3
size: few
J: TRBJ2-1
CDR3: CASSQDRQGAYYNEQFF
DNA: TGCGCCAGCAGCCAAGATAGGCAGGGGGCTTACTACAATGAGCAGTTCTTC

D: TRBD1
V: TRBV6-5
size: -
J: TRBJ2-1
CDR3: CASSFAGTGVYNEQFF
DNA: TGTGCCAGCAGTTTCGCCGGGACAGGGGTCTACAATGAGCAGTTCTTC

D: -
V: TRBV11-1
size: -
J: TRBJ1-3
CDR3: CASSFAGKNTIYF
DNA: TGTGCCAGCAGCTTCGCAGGGAAGAACACCATATATTTT

D: -
V: TRBV9
size: -
J: TRBJ2-7
CDR3: CASSVGDSGEQYF
DNA: TGTGCCAGCAGCGTAGGGGACTCCGGCGAGCAGTACTTC

D: TRBD2
V: TRBV9
size: -
J: TRBJ2-5
CDR3: CASAKGAGGHEETQYF
DNA: TGTGCCAGCGCTAAGGGAGCGGGAGGGCACGAAGAGACCCAGTACTTC

D: TRBD2
V: TRBV18
size: -
J: TRBJ2-3
CDR3: CASSQLGGGFTDTQYF
DNA: TGTGCCAGCTCACAACTCGGGGGGGGATTCACAGATACGCAGTATTTT

D: TRBD1
V: TRBV10-2
size: -
J: TRBJ1-6
CDR3: CASSKQGADNSPLHF
DNA: TGCGCCAGCAGTAAACAGGGGGCGGATAATTCACCCCTCCACTTT

D: -
V: TRBV11-2
size: -
J: TRBJ1-4
CDR3: CASSPLGGGRLKKLFF
DNA: TGTGCCAGCAGCCCGCTGGGGGGGGGCCGTCTGAAAAAACTGTTTTTT

D: TRBD1
V: TRBV5-1
size: -
J: TRBJ1-1
CDR3: CASSSTGAGTEAFF
DNA: TGCGCCAGCAGCTCCACAGGGGCAGGCACTGAAGCTTTCTTT

D: TRBD2
V: TRBV5-4
size: -
J: TRBJ2-7
CDR3: CASSASGGGYEQYF
DNA: TGTGCCAGCAGCGCCAGCGGGGGAGGATACGAGCAGTACTTC

D: TRBD1
V: TRBV13
size: -
J: TRBJ2-7
CDR3: CASSSRDRGSYEQYF
DNA: TGTGCCAGCAGCTCCCGGGACAGGGGGAGCTACGAGCAGTACTTC

D: -
V: TRBV25-1
size: few
J: TRBJ1-4
CDR3: CASTPGAEKLFF
DNA: TGTGCCAGCACTCCGGGAGCCGAAAAACTGTTTTTT

D: TRBD1
V: TRBV10-3
size: -
J: TRBJ2-5
CDR3: CAISEVTQGARFETQYF
DNA: TGTGCCATCAGTGAAGTGACCCAGGGGGCGCGGTTTGAGACCCAGTACTTC

D: TRBD1
V: TRBV27
size: -
J: TRBJ1-1
CDR3: CASSVQGAGTEAFF
DNA: TGTGCCAGCAGTGTACAGGGGGCTGGGACTGAAGCTTTCTTT